This T cell receptor beta chain came from a study of shared clonotypes between healthy human individuals. Worth noting for this clone: Other DNA sequences within the sample encode an identical CDR3.

Sequencing used immunoSEQ multiplex PCR; TCRdb keeps in-frame clones, though not all of them. The data show 490,000 or so clones, with 76% seen just once and over 10% held by the top ten. The CDR3 extends over 14 amino acids. Germline trimming cut 3 bases from V and 4 bases from J; bases unmatched to any gene: 6. From germline, CDR1 is MNHEY and CDR2 SMNVEV (reference sequence). Sequences were obtained from PBMCs. This chain links TRBV27 with TRBJ2-7, with 7 bases aligning to TRBD2. The receptor comes from a woman in her thirties or forties in good health. Some clones in this sample may be carry-over from other donors' samples. The CDR3 coding sequence is TGTGCCAGCAGTTTTTCTAGCGGCCCTTACGAGCAGTACTTC. Translation: CASSFSSGPYEQYF.